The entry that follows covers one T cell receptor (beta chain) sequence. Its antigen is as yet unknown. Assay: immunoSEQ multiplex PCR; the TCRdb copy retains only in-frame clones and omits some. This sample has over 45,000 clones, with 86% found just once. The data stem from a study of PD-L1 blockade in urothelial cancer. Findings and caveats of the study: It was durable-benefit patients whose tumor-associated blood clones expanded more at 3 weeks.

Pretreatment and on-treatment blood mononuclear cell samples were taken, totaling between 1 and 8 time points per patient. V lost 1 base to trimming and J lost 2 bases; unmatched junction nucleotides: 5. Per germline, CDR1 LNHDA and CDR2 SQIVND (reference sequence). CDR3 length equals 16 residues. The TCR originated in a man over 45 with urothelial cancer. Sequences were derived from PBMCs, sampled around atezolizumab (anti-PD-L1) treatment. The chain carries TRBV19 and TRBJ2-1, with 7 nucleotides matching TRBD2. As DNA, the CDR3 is TGTGCCAGTAGTATAGGGCGGGAGCGGACCTACAATGAGCAGTTCTTC. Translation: CASSIGRERTYNEQFF.